This TCR beta chain was captured in a study of blood T cell repertoires in COVID-19. As for the study in general: COVID-19 samples, acute and convalescent, were from the United States, Italy and Spain. The cDNA or gDNA used as material had been derived from T cells, B-cell-depleted T cells, or PBMCs.

In assigning cohorts, the study relied on participant-reported clinical history. This CDR3 is built from 14 residues. Germline CDR1 reads LNHDA; CDR2 reads SQIVND (reference sequence). The ends were cut back, 6 bases at V and 10 bases at J, with 16 bases in the middle. Original methodology: From reference gene primer amplification, estimates of nucleated cell counts were derived. Here immunoSEQ multiplex PCR was the method, and the copy in TCRdb shows in-frame clones only, minus some. V and J calls and clone size are as listed in that table; D and trimming were resolved from the DNA. The data hold 250,000 or so clones, with around 86% observed a single time.

The receptor's source is a middle-aged man who had recovered from COVID-19. Sequencing was done on a sample of PBMCs or T cells enriched from blood (not recorded which). The chain couples TRBV19 to TRBJ1-6; D perhaps matches TRBD1 (6 bases). CDR3 sequence: CASRGSGAASPLHF. The CDR3 nucleotides read TGTGCCAGTAGGGGGTCAGGGGCAGCCTCACCCCTCCACTTT.